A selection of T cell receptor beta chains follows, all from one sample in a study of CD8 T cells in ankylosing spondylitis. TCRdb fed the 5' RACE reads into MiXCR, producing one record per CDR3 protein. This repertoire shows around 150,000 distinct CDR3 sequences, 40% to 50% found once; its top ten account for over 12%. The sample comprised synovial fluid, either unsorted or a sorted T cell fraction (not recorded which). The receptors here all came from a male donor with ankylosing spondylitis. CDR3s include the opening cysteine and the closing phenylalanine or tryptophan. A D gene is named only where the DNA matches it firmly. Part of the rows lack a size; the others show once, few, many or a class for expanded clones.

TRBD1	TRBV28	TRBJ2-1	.	CASSPPVGQGERYNEQFF	TGTGCCAGCAGCCCACCCGTAGGACAGGGTGAGCGCTACAATGAGCAGTTCTTC
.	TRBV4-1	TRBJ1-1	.	CASSQASGVMNTEAFF	TGCGCCAGCAGCCAAGCCTCAGGGGTCATGAACACTGAAGCTTTCTTT
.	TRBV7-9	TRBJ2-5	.	CASSLDWEETQYF	TGTGCCAGCAGCTTAGACTGGGAAGAGACCCAGTACTTC
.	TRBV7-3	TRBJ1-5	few	CASSPMGGIGQPQHF	TGTGCCAGCAGCCCGATGGGAGGGATTGGGCAGCCCCAGCATTTT
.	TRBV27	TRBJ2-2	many	CASSLGTRNTGELFF	TGTGCCAGCAGTCTAGGGACACGGAACACCGGGGAGCTGTTTTTT
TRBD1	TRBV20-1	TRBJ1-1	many	CSAKILDRVINTEAFF	TGCAGTGCTAAGATATTGGACAGGGTAATTAACACTGAAGCTTTCTTT
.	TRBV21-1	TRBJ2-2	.	CASSNGDRGGHTGELFF	TGTGCCAGCAGCAATGGGGACAGGGGTGGACACACCGGGGAGCTGTTTTTT
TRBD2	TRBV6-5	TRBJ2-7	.	CASSYVLAGGPLLEQYF	TGTGCCAGCAGTTACGTCCTAGCGGGGGGGCCCCTCCTCGAGCAGTACTTC
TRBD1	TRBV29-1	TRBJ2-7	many	CSVEGGTGALDQYYEQYF	TGCAGCGTTGAAGGGGGGACAGGGGCCTTGGACCAATACTACGAGCAGTACTTC
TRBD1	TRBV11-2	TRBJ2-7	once	CASGPFRTGPYEQYF	TGTGCCAGCGGGCCGTTTCGGACAGGCCCCTACGAGCAGTACTTC
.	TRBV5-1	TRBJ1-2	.	CASSLLDAANYGYTF	TGCGCCAGCAGCTTGTTGGACGCTGCTAACTATGGCTACACCTTC
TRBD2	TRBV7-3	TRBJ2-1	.	CASSSTSGGPYNEQFF	TGTGCCAGCAGCTCCACTAGCGGGGGTCCCTACAATGAGCAGTTCTTC
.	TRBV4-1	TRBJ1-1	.	CASSPMGTWTEAFF	TGCGCCAGCAGCCCCATGGGTACGTGGACTGAAGCTTTCTTT
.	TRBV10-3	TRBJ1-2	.	CAISGVGAGNGYTF	TGTGCCATCAGTGGCGTGGGGGCAGGGAATGGCTACACCTTC
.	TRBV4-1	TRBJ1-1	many	CASSPGRGTEAFF	TGCGCCAGCAGCCCTGGCAGGGGTACTGAAGCTTTCTTT
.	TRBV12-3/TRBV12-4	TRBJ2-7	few	CASSLEGHEQYF	TGTGCCAGCAGTTTAGAAGGTCACGAGCAGTACTTC
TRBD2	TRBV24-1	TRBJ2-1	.	CATSDLTSGRINEQFF	TGTGCCACCAGTGACCTGACTAGCGGGAGGATTAATGAGCAGTTCTTC
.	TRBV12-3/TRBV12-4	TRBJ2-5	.	CASMGSWETQYF	TGTGCCAGCATGGGTAGCTGGGAGACCCAGTACTTC
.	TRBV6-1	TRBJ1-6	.	CASSTPQGRDHNSPLHF	TGTGCCAGCAGTACCCCCCAAGGTCGGGACCATAATTCACCCCTCCACTTT
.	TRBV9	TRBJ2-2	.	CASSALGSTNTGELFF	TGTGCCAGCAGCGCTCTCGGGTCGACGAACACCGGGGAGCTGTTTTTT
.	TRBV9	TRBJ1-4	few	CASSAGLDSSNEKLFF	TGTGCCAGCAGCGCCGGATTAGATAGCTCTAATGAAAAACTGTTTTTT
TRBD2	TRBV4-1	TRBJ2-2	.	CASSQVREDTGELFF	TGCGCCAGCAGCCAAGTTCGGGAGGACACCGGGGAGCTGTTTTTT
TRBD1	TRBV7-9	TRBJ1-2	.	CASSPSGTGHYGYTF	TGTGCCAGCAGCCCATCCGGGACAGGGCATTATGGCTACACCTTC
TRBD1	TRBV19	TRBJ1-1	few	CASSPRTGGRGTEAFF	TGTGCCAGTAGCCCCAGGACAGGGGGACGGGGCACTGAAGCTTTCTTT
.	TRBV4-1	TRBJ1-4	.	CASSQPPLGPNEKLFF	TGCGCCAGCAGCCAACCCCCGCTTGGCCCTAATGAAAAACTGTTTTTT
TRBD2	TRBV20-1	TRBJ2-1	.	CSARLAATYNEQFF	TGCAGTGCTAGACTAGCGGCTACCTACAATGAGCAGTTCTTC
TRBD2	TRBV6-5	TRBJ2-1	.	CASSLPSWRGGFFF	TGTGCCAGCAGTCTACCTTCCTGGCGGGGGGGTTTCTTCTTC
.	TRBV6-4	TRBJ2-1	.	CASSEGGETYNEQFF	TGTGCCAGCAGTGAGGGGGGAGAGACCTACAATGAGCAGTTCTTC
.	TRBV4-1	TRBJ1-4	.	CASGKKSFLLATNEKLFF	TGCGCCAGCGGGAAGAAGTCCTTCCTCCTTGCAACTAATGAAAAACTGTTTTTT
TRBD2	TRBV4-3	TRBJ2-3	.	CASSPKGIAGGTDTQYF	TGCGCCAGCTCTCCCAAGGGGATAGCGGGAGGCACAGATACGCAGTATTTT
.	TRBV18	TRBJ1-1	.	CASSDIVRNTEAFF	TGTGCCAGCTCAGATATCGTGAGGAACACTGAAGCTTTCTTT
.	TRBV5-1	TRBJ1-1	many	CASGTGLLNTEAFF	TGCGCCAGCGGTACCGGGCTCTTGAACACTGAAGCTTTCTTT
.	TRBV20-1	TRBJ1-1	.	CSAQPGPPNTEAFF	TGCAGTGCTCAACCGGGACCGCCGAACACTGAAGCTTTCTTT
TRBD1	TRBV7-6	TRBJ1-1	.	CASSSGTGITEAFF	TGTGCCAGCAGCTCCGGGACAGGGATCACTGAAGCTTTCTTT
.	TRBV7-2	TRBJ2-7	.	CASSALAWLYEQYF	TGTGCCAGCAGCGCGCTAGCCTGGCTCTACGAGCAGTACTTC
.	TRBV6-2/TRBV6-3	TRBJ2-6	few	CATDPGTSGANVLTF	TGTGCCACCGACCCAGGGACCTCTGGGGCCAACGTCCTGACTTTC
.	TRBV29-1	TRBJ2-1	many	CSVENPQSSYNEQFF	TGCAGCGTTGAAAACCCGCAGAGCTCCTACAATGAGCAGTTCTTC
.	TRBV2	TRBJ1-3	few	CASTGVYGSSGNTIYF	TGTGCCAGCACGGGGGTGTATGGATCCTCTGGAAACACCATATATTTT
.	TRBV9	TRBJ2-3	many	CASSKDGSTDTQYF	TGTGCCAGCAGCAAGGACGGATCCACAGATACGCAGTATTTT